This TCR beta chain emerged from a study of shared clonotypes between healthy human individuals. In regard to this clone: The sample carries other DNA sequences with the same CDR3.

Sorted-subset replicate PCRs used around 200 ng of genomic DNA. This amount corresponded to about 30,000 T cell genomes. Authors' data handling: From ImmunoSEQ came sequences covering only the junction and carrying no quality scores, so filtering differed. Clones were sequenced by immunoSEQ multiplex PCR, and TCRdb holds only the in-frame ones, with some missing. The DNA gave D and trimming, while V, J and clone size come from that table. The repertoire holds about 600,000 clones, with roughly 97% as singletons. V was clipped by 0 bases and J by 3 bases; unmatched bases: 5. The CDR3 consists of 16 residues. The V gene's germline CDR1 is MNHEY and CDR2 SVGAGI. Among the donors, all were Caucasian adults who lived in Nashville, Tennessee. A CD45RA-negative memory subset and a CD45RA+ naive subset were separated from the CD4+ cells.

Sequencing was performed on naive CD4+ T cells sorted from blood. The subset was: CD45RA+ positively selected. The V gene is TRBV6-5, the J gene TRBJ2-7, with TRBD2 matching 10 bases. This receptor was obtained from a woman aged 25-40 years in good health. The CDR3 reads CASSYSTLAGSYEQYF. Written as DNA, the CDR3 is TGTGCCAGCAGTTACTCGACACTAGCGGGAAGCTACGAGCAGTACTTC.